A selection of T cell receptor beta chains follows, all from one sample in a study of T cell repertoires in cytomegalovirus infection. TCRdb reprocessed the reads via MiXCR and lists one record per CDR3 protein. The sample has approximately 160,000 distinct CDR3 sequences; 15% to 20% are singletons. The sequenced sample consisted of CD8+ T cells from PBMCs. The receptors stem from a human donor in good health (CMV status not recorded). Some clones in this sample may be carry-over from other donors' samples. CDR3s include the opening cysteine and the closing phenylalanine or tryptophan. Fields, in order: V gene, clone size, J gene, D gene, CDR3 DNA, CDR3 protein. A D gene is named only where the DNA matches it firmly. Clone size is stated in some rows and not others, as once, few, many or a class when expanded.

TRBV7-9	many	TRBJ1-1	NA	TGTGCCAGCAGCCCCTGGGGCGATGAAGCTTTCTTT	CASSPWGDEAFF
TRBV24-1	few	TRBJ2-2	TRBD1	TGTGCCACCAGTGATTCACGACCGGGACAGGGATACACCGGGGAGCTGTTTTTT	CATSDSRPGQGYTGELFF
TRBV28	NA	TRBJ2-3	TRBD2	TGTGCCAGCAGTCCATGGGGGGGGACAGATACGCAGTATTTT	CASSPWGGTDTQYF
TRBV7-9	NA	TRBJ2-3	NA	TGTGCCAGCAGCTCAGGCCCCGAACCAGATACGCAGTATTTT	CASSSGPEPDTQYF
TRBV7-9	NA	TRBJ2-7	TRBD2	TGTGCCAGCAGCTCGACTAGCGGGAACGAGCAGTACTTC	CASSSTSGNEQYF
TRBV20-1	few	TRBJ2-1	NA	TGCAGTGCTAGAGATAATGAGGCAATTGGGGGTTGGGAGCAGTTCTTC	CSARDNEAIGGWEQFF
TRBV20-1	NA	TRBJ2-7	NA	TGCAGTGCTAGAGTAGTAGCGGACTCCTACGAGCAGTACTTC	CSARVVADSYEQYF
TRBV7-9	medium-sized	TRBJ2-1	NA	TGTGCCAGCAGCCAATCGGGGAATGAGCAGTTCTTC	CASSQSGNEQFF
TRBV7-9	NA	TRBJ2-1	TRBD2	TGTGCCAGCCCCCCCCCCGGGACTAGCGGCAATGAGCAGTTCTTC	CASPPPGTSGNEQFF
TRBV6-5	few	TRBJ1-3	NA	TGTGCCAGCAGTCTAAATCTCGGGGACACCATATATTTT	CASSLNLGDTIYF
TRBV28	NA	TRBJ2-1	TRBD2	TGTGCCAGCCAACTAGCGGGAGGGGTAAATGAGCAGTTCTTC	CASQLAGGVNEQFF
TRBV20-1	NA	TRBJ2-1	NA	TGCAGTGCTATCGTTGGTTGGGACCCCTACAATGAGCAGTTCTTC	CSAIVGWDPYNEQFF
TRBV12-3/TRBV12-4	few	TRBJ1-5	NA	TGTGCCAGCAGTTTCATGAGTAGCAATCAGCCCCAGCATTTT	CASSFMSSNQPQHF
TRBV7-6	NA	TRBJ2-7	TRBD1	TGTGCCAGCAGCTCGGGGACAGGGCCCTACGAGCAGTACTTC	CASSSGTGPYEQYF
TRBV12-3/TRBV12-4	NA	TRBJ1-6	NA	TGTGCCAGCAGGACAGATAATTCACCCCTCCACTTT	CASRTDNSPLHF
TRBV29-1	NA	TRBJ2-7	NA	TGCAGCGTTGAAGAAACCGGGACGGGAGCTGGGGAGCAGTACTTC	CSVEETGTGAGEQYF
TRBV29-1	many	TRBJ1-1	NA	TGCAGCGTTGTAGGACGAAGGGGGTTTGCTGAAGCTTTCTTT	CSVVGRRGFAEAFF
TRBV28	NA	TRBJ2-5	NA	TGTGCCAGCAGTTCCGTCGAAGGTTTTAAAGGGCCGGAGACCCAGTACTTC	CASSSVEGFKGPETQYF
TRBV11-3	few	TRBJ1-2	NA	TGTGCCAGCAGCACCCAGGGTCCCGAGGGCTACACCTTC	CASSTQGPEGYTF
TRBV7-2	NA	TRBJ2-3	TRBD2	TGTGCCAGCAGCTTAGTGGGGGCGGGGGGGACAGATACGCAGTATTTT	CASSLVGAGGTDTQYF
TRBV2	few	TRBJ2-1	NA	TGTGCCAGCAGTGAAGCGCTTGTGAGTCTATTATACAATGAGCAGTTCTTC	CASSEALVSLLYNEQFF
TRBV25-1	few	TRBJ2-6	NA	TGTGCCAGCAGGCAGGGGTCTGGGGCCAACGTCCTGACTTTC	CASRQGSGANVLTF
TRBV28	few	TRBJ2-5	NA	TGTGCCAGCAGTTTATACGCTCGGGAGACCCAGTACTTC	CASSLYARETQYF
TRBV7-2	few	TRBJ2-7	NA	TGTGCCAGCAGCTTAGCTCCCGGGTCCTACGAGCAGTACTTC	CASSLAPGSYEQYF